This T cell receptor (beta chain) was identified during a study of cytomegalovirus exposure and HLA in healthy donors. At the level of the study: Among 150 million to 200 million T cells, an earlier analysis found 117 million unique TCR beta sequences.

CDR1 ENHRY and CDR2 SYGVKD come from the germline V gene. Trimming cost V 6 bases and J 2 bases; bases outside gene matches: 6. The CDR3 is made up of 14 amino acids. This clone was seen only a few times. Primers for the PCR totalled 60 Vbeta and 13 Jbeta. Sequencing used immunoSEQ multiplex PCR; TCRdb keeps in-frame clones, though not all of them. The sample yields roughly 110,000 clones, about 76% seen once. The sample taken for sequencing was PBMCs. The receptor's source is a man aged 30 to 39 in good health and CMV-seropositive. J is TRBJ1-1 and V is TRBV10-3; TRBD1 agrees at 7 bases. In DNA, the CDR3 is TGTGCCATCAGCCTCGGGACAGCAAACACTGAAGCTTTCTTT. Translation: CAISLGTANTEAFF.